These 16 T cell receptor beta chains share one sample of origin, sequenced in a study of T-cell memory formation after mild COVID-19. Via MiXCR, TCRdb re-called the 5' RACE reads, giving one row per CDR3 protein. In the table there are fewer than 140,000 distinct CDR3 sequences, about an eighth of which are singletons. The sequenced sample was PBMCs or a T cell subset sorted from them (not recorded which). These receptors came from an adult woman who had mild COVID-19 (a few samples of this study predate the infection). Cell type and time point are not known.

This rearrangement joins TRBV7-2 to TRBJ2-7, with D perhaps TRBD1 (6 bases). The germline CDR1 and CDR2 sequences are SGHTA and FQGNSA. The CDR3 length is 11 residues. V lost 4 bases to trimming and J lost 6 bases, with 7 bases between them. The CDR3 protein is CASSWGLEQYF. In nucleotides, the CDR3 is TGTGCCAGCAGCTGGGGGCTCGAGCAGTACTTC.

In its sample, this clonotype was seen a few times. V usage is TRBV9 and J usage is TRBJ2-1, with 11 bases fitting TRBD2. CDR1 and CDR2 (germline): SGDLS, YYNGEE. This CDR3 has 15 residues. J was trimmed by 7 bases and V by 2 bases; bases with no gene match: 5. The CDR3 protein is CASSVTSGAWNEQFF. The CDR3 DNA follows: TGTGCCAGCAGCGTGACTAGCGGGGCCTGGAATGAGCAGTTCTTC.

This clonotype showed up many times. The CDR3 DNA sequence: TGTGCCAGCAGTTACACAGGGGAGGGGGAGCTGTTTTTT. Translated, it gives CASSYTGEGELFF. The V call is TRBV6-5, the J call TRBJ2-2; 7 positions agree with TRBD1. Germline CDR1 MNHEY, CDR2 SVGAGI. The CDR3 runs 13 residues. The V and J ends lost 2 bases and 8 bases, in that order; junction bases with no gene match: 2.

This clonotype was picked up a small number of times. The V call is TRBV4-1, the J call TRBJ2-7, with D perhaps matching TRBD1 (6 bases). Germline assignment: CDR1 MGHRA and CDR2 YSYEKL. V was cut by 4 bases and J by 5 bases, with 18 bases left in between. This CDR3 is built from 15 residues. The CDR3 protein is CASSPRDTPNHEQYF. The DNA for the CDR3 is TGCGCCAGCAGCCCCCGGGACACTCCGAACCACGAGCAGTACTTC.

The sample holds many counts of this clonotype. The chain links TRBV30 to TRBJ1-2, with 8 bases matching TRBD1. CDR3 length: 14 residues. Germline CDR1 GTSNPN, CDR2 SVGIG (reference sequence). Unmatched junction bases numbered 10, after V lost 2 bases and J lost 8 bases. CDR3 amino acids: CAWSTGTGKEGYTF. The CDR3 DNA reads TGTGCCTGGAGTACCGGGACAGGCAAGGAGGGCTACACCTTC.

This clonotype was observed a few times. The chain uses TRBV20-1 and TRBJ1-6; a weak D match, TRBD1 (5 bases). The V and J ends lost 3 bases and 9 bases respectively, with 18 bases between them. Germline assignment: CDR1 DFQATT and CDR2 SNEGSKA (reference sequence). The CDR3 contains 15 residues. The CDR3 coding sequence is TGCAGTGCTAGGGGAGCTGGGGCTGAAGGTTCACCCCTCCACTTT. Amino acids: CSARGAGAEGSPLHF.

This clonotype was observed a single time. Given a much more abundant clone one base away, this may be a read error. This sequence joins TRBV12-3 or TRBV12-4 and TRBJ2-1; no definite D call. This CDR3 is built from 12 residues. Between the trimmed V and J ends, which lost 5 bases and 8 bases, there was a span of 10 bases. Here the CDR3 DNA reads TGTGCCAGCAGTCTCCTAGATGATGAGCAGTTCTTC. Translation: CASSLLDDEQFF.

This clonotype came up a few times. This chain joins TRBV12-3 or TRBV12-4 and TRBJ2-3; D remains ambiguous. This CDR3 comprises 11 residues. The V gene lost 6 bases and the J gene lost 6 bases, with 7 bases spanning the gap. In DNA, the CDR3 is TGTGCCAGCAGCGCCGACGATACGCAGTATTTT. Its translation is CASSADDTQYF.

This clonotype turned up a few times. The J gene is TRBJ1-6, the V gene TRBV2, with D unresolved. V lost 3 bases and J lost 5, with 8 bases in between. Germline V gene sequence: CDR1 SNHLY, CDR2 FYNNEI. This CDR3 has 14 residues. DNA for the CDR3: TGTGCCAGCAGTGATCCCGGTGATAATTCACCCCTCCACTTT. Amino acid sequence: CASSDPGDNSPLHF.

This clonotype was detected a few times. The chain uses TRBV24-1 and TRBJ2-1; D is ambiguous. Germline values: CDR1 KGHDR, CDR2 SFDVKD. This CDR3 spans 11 amino acids. Trimming stripped 6 bases from V and 7 bases from J, with 6 bases between. The CDR3 DNA reads TGTGCCACCAGTAGGTCAAATGAGCAGTTCTTC. Translating gives CATSRSNEQFF.

In this sample, this clonotype turned up a few times. The J gene is TRBJ2-1, the V gene TRBV12-3 or TRBV12-4; 8 positions match TRBD1. V lost 5 bases to trimming and J lost 10 bases; unmatched junction nucleotides: 4. There are 12 residues in the CDR3. The CDR3: CASSQTGVEQFF. The CDR3 bases are TGTGCCAGCAGTCAGACAGGGGTCGAGCAGTTCTTC.

This clonotype was seen more than once but under ten times. V usage is TRBV7-9 and J usage is TRBJ2-5; D is ambiguous. The germline gives CDR1 SEHNR, CDR2 FQNEAQ (reference sequence). This CDR3 has 16 amino acids. The V end was cut by 5 bases, the J end by 2 bases, with 18 bases between. The CDR3 DNA is TGTGCCAGCAGCCCGACGGGTCCCGGGCCACAAGAGACCCAGTACTTC. Translation: CASSPTGPGPQETQYF. The full variable domain, in which reference TRBV7-9 and TRBJ2-5 provide the parts outside the CDR3, is DTGVSQNPRHKITKRGQNVTFRCDPISEHNRLYWYRQTLGQGPEFLTYFQNEAQLEKSRLLSDRFSAERPKGSFSTLEIQRTEQGDSAMYLCASSPTGPGPQETQYFGPGTRLLVL.

This clonotype is labeled as medium-sized. This sequence joins TRBV18 and TRBJ2-7; 7 nucleotides align to TRBD2. CDR3 length: 16 residues. The V gene end was trimmed by 3 bases and the J gene end by 4 bases; junction bases not matched to a gene: 12. The germline V gene has CDR1 KGHSH and CDR2 LQKENI. The CDR3 bases are TGTGCCAGCTCACCCCAAGGGTCGGGGGGTTCGTACGAGCAGTACTTC. Translation gives CASSPQGSGGSYEQYF.

This clonotype was seen a single time. This chain joins TRBV30 and TRBJ2-7, with D unclear. Germline assignment: CDR1 GTSNPN and CDR2 SVGIG (reference sequence). The V gene lost 4 bases and the J gene lost 3 bases, with 13 bases spanning the gap. The CDR3 runs 13 residues. The CDR3 nucleotides read TGTGCCTGGATCGGTCCTCCCCTCTACGAGCAGTACTTC. It yields the protein CAWIGPPLYEQYF. The whole variable domain, remainder taken from reference TRBV30 and TRBJ2-7, is SQTIHQWPATLVQPVGSPLSLECTVEGTSNPNLYWYRQAAGRGLQLLFYSVGIGQISSEVPQNLSASRPQDRQFILSSKKLLLSDSGFYLCAWIGPPLYEQYFGPGTRLTVT.

This clonotype was counted only a few times. The V and J genes are TRBV5-6 and TRBJ2-7, with a tentative D call TRBD2 (5 bases). CDR1 SGHDT and CDR2 YYEEEE come from the germline V gene. This CDR3 has 15 amino acids. The germline V and J ends were trimmed by 1 base and 5 bases, with 16 bases remaining between them. CDR3 DNA sequence: TGTGCCAGCAGCTTGCGACTGACTAACGCCCACGAGCAGTACTTC. Translated, it gives CASSLRLTNAHEQYF.

In its sample, this clonotype was seen a few times. This chain uses TRBV5-8 with TRBJ2-6, with D maybe TRBD1 (6 bases). The germline V gene encodes CDR1 SGHTS and CDR2 YDEGEE. CDR3 length: 16 amino acids. The germline V and J ends were trimmed by 7 bases and 0 bases, with 14 bases remaining between them. CDR3: CASRTGFLSGANVLTF. The CDR3 DNA is TGTGCCAGCCGTACAGGGTTTCTCTCTGGGGCCAACGTCCTGACTTTC.